Below are 5 T cell receptor beta chains sequenced from a single sample in a study of T cells in Graves' hyperthyroidism and ophthalmopathy. Amplified TCR beta CDR3 regions derived from RNA transcripts. TCR CDR3 regions were first amplified by RT-PCR with HTBI primers. TCRdb used MiXCR to reprocess the multiplex PCR reads, holding one entry per CDR3 protein. The data show around 600,000 distinct CDR3 sequences, with more than 13% seen just once and more than 6% held by the top ten. Material for sequencing was blood. The receptor source for this set is a woman aged 18-29 years with Graves' ophthalmopathy.

This clonotype came up many times. V and J are TRBV6-1 and TRBJ2-7; D gene uncertain. This CDR3 has 17 residues. Looked up from germline, CDR1 is MNHNS and CDR2 is SASEGT. Trimming shortened V by 5 bases and J by 0 bases, and 20 bases separated the two germline ends. The DNA of the CDR3 is TGTGCCAGCAGTTCGGAGAAAGGTGTGGGTTACTCCTACGAGCAGTACTTC. It specifies CASSSEKGVGYSYEQYF.

The CDR3 bases are TGTGCCAGCAGCAGCGGCGCGGGGCACAATGAGCAGTTCTTC. Protein sequence: CASSSGAGHNEQFF. V gene TRBV12-3 or TRBV12-4 combines with J gene TRBJ2-1; D is perhaps TRBD2 (6 bases). The CDR3 has 14 amino acids. Deletions cut 6 bases from V and 5 bases from J, with 14 bases between.

This clonotype appeared many times. The CDR3 DNA reads TGTGCCAGCAGCGCCGGACAGGTGAACACTGAAGCTTTCTTT. Its translation is CASSAGQVNTEAFF. V and J are TRBV9 and TRBJ1-1; TRBD1 matches at 7 bases. This CDR3 comprises 14 residues. Germline V lookup: CDR1 SGDLS, CDR2 YYNGEE. With 3 bases clipped from V and 0 bases from J, the junction kept 2 bases outside the gene matches.

In its sample, this clonotype was seen a few times. The V call is TRBV7-9, the J call TRBJ1-5; possibly TRBD1 for D (5 bases). CDR1 SEHNR and CDR2 FQNEAQ come from the germline V gene (reference sequence). V was trimmed by 6 bases and J by 5 bases, leaving 20 bases between them. The CDR3 covers 16 residues. CDR3 DNA: TGTGCCAGCAGTCCCGGGCGCCAGGGCCTCGATCAGCCCCAGCATTTT. Translation: CASSPGRQGLDQPQHF.

This clonotype was seen at least ten times. V gene TRBV24-1 combines with J gene TRBJ1-2; D gene uncertain. The CDR3 runs 13 residues. Germline V gene data show CDR1 as KGHDR and CDR2 as SFDVKD. Trimming took off 7 bases at V and 1 base at J, with 9 bases between the two ends. This CDR3 reads CATSISVNYGYTF. For the CDR3, the DNA is TGTGCCACCAGCATATCAGTTAACTATGGCTACACCTTC.